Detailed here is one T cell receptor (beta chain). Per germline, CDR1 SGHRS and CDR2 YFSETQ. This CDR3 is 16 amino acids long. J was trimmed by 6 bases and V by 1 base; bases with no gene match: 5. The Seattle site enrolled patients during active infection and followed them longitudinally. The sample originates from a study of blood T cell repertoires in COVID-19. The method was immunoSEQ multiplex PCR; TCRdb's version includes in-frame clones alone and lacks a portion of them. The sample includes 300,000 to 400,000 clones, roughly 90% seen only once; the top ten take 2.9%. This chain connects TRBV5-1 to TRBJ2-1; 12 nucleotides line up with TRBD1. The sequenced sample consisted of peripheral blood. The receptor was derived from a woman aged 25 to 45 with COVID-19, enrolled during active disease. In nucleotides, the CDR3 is TGCGCCAGCAGCTTGAGGGACAGGGGGCGCCCCAATGAGCAGTTCTTC. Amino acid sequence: CASSLRDRGRPNEQFF.